Presented here are 27 T cell receptor beta chains from one specimen sequenced in a study of CD8 T cells in ankylosing spondylitis (dated by TCRdb to about 2017). Library preparation employed 5' RACE. TCRdb names Illumina HiSeq 2500 as the instrument used. The public reads were reprocessed in TCRdb via fastp at Q25 and MiXCR, keeping in-frame beta chains. Identical CDR3 proteins give one entry, which carries the most common genes and DNA. Present in this sample are roughly 260,000 distinct CDR3 sequences, around 20% of which were seen just once. Around 8% of the sample rests with the top ten. The sequencing sample was made of blood, either unsorted or a sorted T cell fraction (not recorded which). Receptors originate from a male donor with ankylosing spondylitis or in good health (not recorded which).

The chain recombines TRBV12-3 or TRBV12-4 with TRBJ1-6; no definite D call. V gave up 6 bases and J gave up 0 bases, with 9 bases separating them. The length of the CDR3 is 15 residues. The CDR3 DNA follows: TGTGCCAGCAGATCCGCGGGCTCCTATAATTCACCCCTCCACTTT. It encodes CASRSAGSYNSPLHF.

The chain combines TRBV5-1 with TRBJ2-7; 8 bases line up with TRBD2. Trimming took 2 bases from V and 7 from J; bases not matched to a gene: 8. This CDR3 is built from 14 residues. From germline, CDR1 is SGHRS and CDR2 YFSETQ. The CDR3 DNA reads TGCGCCAGCAGCTTAAGCGGGAGTTCCCAAGAGCAGTACGTC. As protein: CASSLSGSSQEQYV.

This clonotype was observed a few times. The V and J genes are TRBV11-2 and TRBJ2-5; the D call may be TRBD1 or TRBD2 (5 bases each). Germline values: CDR1 SGHAT, CDR2 FQNNGV. The CDR3 covers 16 residues. V lost 3 bases and J lost 2, with 16 bases in between. CDR3 sequence reads: CASSLGTGARQETQYF. CDR3 bases: TGTGCCAGCAGCTTGGGTACCGGGGCCCGACAAGAGACCCAGTACTTC. The entire variable domain, with the rest obtained from reference TRBV11-2 and TRBJ2-5, is as follows: EAGVAQSPRYKIIEKRQSVAFWCNPISGHATLYWYQQILGQGPKLLIQFQNNGVVDDSQLPKDRFSAERLKGVDSTLKIQPAKLEDSAVYLCASSLGTGARQETQYFGPGTRLLVL.

The chain is built from TRBV2 and TRBJ2-1; 8 positions match TRBD2. Germline values: CDR1 SNHLY, CDR2 FYNNEI. There are 13 residues in the CDR3. V lost 5 bases, J lost 9 bases, and 6 bases stayed unmatched. CDR3 in amino acids: CASSREGRGEQFF. The CDR3 DNA sequence: TGTGCCAGCAGTCGGGAGGGCCGGGGTGAGCAGTTCTTC.

The sample holds a few counts of this clonotype. This chain uses TRBV5-1 with TRBJ2-2; 10 nucleotides agree with TRBD2. This CDR3 comprises 18 residues. With 2 bases clipped from V and 5 bases from J, the junction kept 12 bases outside the gene matches. Germline V gene lookup returns CDR1 SGHRS and CDR2 YFSETQ. DNA of the CDR3: TGCGCCAGCAGCTTATTTCCTAGCGGGAGTCCAGGGACCGGGGAGCTGTTTTTT. Translating it yields CASSLFPSGSPGTGELFF.

This clonotype was observed a few times. The rearrangement uses TRBV15 and TRBJ1-2; weak D call: TRBD1 (5 bases). The V gene's germline CDR1 is LNHNV and CDR2 YYDKDF (reference sequence). Trimming stripped 0 bases from V and 6 bases from J, with 17 bases between. The CDR3 runs to 16 residues. The CDR3 is CATSRDKFVRANGYTF. CDR3 DNA: TGTGCCACCAGCAGAGATAAATTTGTCAGGGCGAATGGCTACACCTTC.

This clonotype was seen repeatedly, ten times or more. The chain employs TRBV4-2 and TRBJ2-2; 7 nucleotides line up with TRBD2. Germline V gives CDR1 LGHNA, CDR2 YNFKEQ. The CDR3 loop spans 16 amino acids. With V trimmed by 1 base and J by 6 bases, 8 bases remained unmatched. The DNA for the CDR3 is TGTGCCAGCAGCCAAGTTTCGGGGAGGGCCCCCGGGGAGCTGTTTTTT. Protein: CASSQVSGRAPGELFF.

This clonotype has at least ten counts. V gene TRBV20-1 combines with J gene TRBJ2-3, with 9 positions matching TRBD1. Looked up from germline, CDR1 is DFQATT and CDR2 is SNEGSKA (reference sequence). CDR3 length: 15 residues. Trimming removed 2 bases from V and 4 bases from J; junction bases left unmatched: 7. The CDR3 coding sequence is TGCAGTGCTAGATACAGGGGGCTAGGCTCAGATACGCAGTATTTT. This codes for CSARYRGLGSDTQYF.

This clonotype was found a few times. The chain couples TRBV12-3 or TRBV12-4 to TRBJ1-1; D remains unclear. Deletions cut 6 bases from V and 1 base from J, with 15 bases between. This CDR3 spans 15 amino acids. CDR3 loop: CASRSPGSRNTEAFF. CDR3 coding DNA: TGTGCCAGCAGGTCTCCCGGGAGCAGGAACACTGAAGCTTTCTTT.

The gene calls are TRBV5-1 and TRBJ2-3; no clear D gene. V was pared by 2 bases and J by 6 bases, with 4 bases between. Per germline, CDR1 SGHRS and CDR2 YFSETQ. CDR3 length: 11 amino acids. The chain's CDR3 is CASSFRDTQYF. DNA for the CDR3: TGCGCCAGCAGCTTCCGGGATACGCAGTATTTT.

This clonotype was counted only a few times. This chain uses TRBV20-1 with TRBJ2-1; D is possibly TRBD1 or TRBD2 (5 bases each). The CDR3 contains 12 residues. The V end lost 2 bases, the J end lost 5 bases, and 7 bases lay between the germline ends. Germline V CDR1 and CDR2: DFQATT, SNEGSKA (reference sequence). The CDR3 region is CSARWGNNEQFF. CDR3 nucleotides: TGCAGTGCTAGATGGGGGAACAATGAGCAGTTCTTC.

This clonotype was picked up many times. The chain links TRBV7-1 to TRBJ2-1, with TRBD2 matching 12 bases. TRBV7-1 has ORF status, its function being uncertain. The CDR3 covers 22 residues. With V trimmed by 3 bases and J by 0 bases, 18 bases remained unmatched. The CDR3 protein is CASSSSTPSGRAVASSYNEQFF. CDR3 sequence (DNA): TGTGCCAGCAGCTCCTCTACTCCTAGCGGGAGGGCCGTAGCGAGCTCCTACAATGAGCAGTTCTTC.

This clonotype was counted a few times. The V call is TRBV28, the J call TRBJ1-5; 7 bases line up with TRBD1. Germline V gene data show CDR1 as MDHEN and CDR2 as SYDVKM. J gave up 3 bases and V 3 bases, and 5 bases lay outside the gene matches. CDR3 length: 15 residues. CDR3 loop: CASSFPQGDNQPQHF. The CDR3, as DNA: TGTGCCAGCAGTTTCCCTCAGGGGGACAATCAGCCCCAGCATTTT.

V is TRBV21-1 and J is TRBJ2-1. TRBV21-1 is a known pseudogene. This CDR3 is 12 amino acids long. CDR3: CASGVTLREQFF. The CDR3 DNA reads TGTGCCAGCGGGGTAACCTTGCGTGAGCAGTTCTTC.

This clonotype was seen a handful of times. CDR3 protein: CASELAGEQFF. The CDR3 region has the DNA TGTGCCAGCGAACTAGCGGGAGAGCAGTTCTTC. The chain has TRBV28 and TRBJ2-1, with 10 bases fitting TRBD2. Unmatched junction bases numbered 2, after V lost 8 bases and J lost 10 bases. CDR1 MDHEN and CDR2 SYDVKM come from the germline V gene. The CDR3 length is 11 residues. Full variable domain (rest looked up from reference TRBV28 and TRBJ2-1): DVKVTQSSRYLVKRTGEKVFLECVQDMDHENMFWYRQDPGLGLRLIYFSYDVKMKEKGDIPEGYSVSREKKERFSLILESASTNQTSMYLCASELAGEQFFGPGTRLTVL.

This clonotype was found a few times. The J gene is TRBJ2-7, the V gene TRBV6-1; tentatively, D is TRBD2 (7 bases). This CDR3 is 14 amino acids long. Trimming removed 6 bases at V and 3 bases at J, with 15 bases between. The germline V gene has CDR1 MNHNS and CDR2 SASEGT. The CDR3, as DNA: TGTGCCAGCAGCCCTATCGGGGGGCACTACGAGCAGTACGTC. As protein: CASSPIGGHYEQYV.

This clonotype was seen at least ten times. This chain joins TRBV18 and TRBJ1-1; no reliable D call. The CDR3 is 12 residues long. Germline CDR1 KGHSH, CDR2 LQKENI. The ends were cut back, 1 base at V and 11 bases at J, with 11 bases in the middle. The CDR3 nucleotides read TGTGCCAGCTCACCACGTGACGGCCGGGCTTTCTTT. Protein: CASSPRDGRAFF.

There are a few counts of this clonotype. The chain combines TRBV3-1 with TRBJ2-5; 8 nucleotides align to TRBD2. V shed 5 bases and J 1 base; nucleotides not matched to a gene: 6. Germline V CDR1 and CDR2: LGHDT, YNNKEL (reference sequence). This CDR3 is built from 15 residues. The CDR3 DNA follows: TGTGCCAGCAGCAAGGGACTAGTTGCCCAAGAGACCCAGTACTTC. As protein: CASSKGLVAQETQYF.

This clonotype has a count of ten or more. The chain carries TRBV5-5 and TRBJ1-1, with D unclear. This CDR3 has 13 amino acids. Germline loops: CDR1 SGHKS, CDR2 YYEKEE (reference sequence). Trimming left V 1 base short and J 6 bases short, with 10 bases between. The CDR3 nucleotides are TGTGCCAGCAGCTTGAAGCGAGCAGCTGAAGCTTTCTTT. As protein: CASSLKRAAEAFF.

This clonotype was seen many times. The chain is built from TRBV10-3 and TRBJ2-3; 12 bases match TRBD2. Unmatched junction bases numbered 10, after V lost 10 bases and J lost 5 bases. Per the germline V gene, CDR1 is ENHRY and CDR2 is SYGVKD. The CDR3 loop spans 15 amino acids. As DNA, the CDR3 is TGTGCCAACTCTTGGACTAGCGGGACTGGAGATACGCAGTATTTT. Protein sequence: CANSWTSGTGDTQYF.

The chain links TRBV20-1 to TRBJ1-6; a possible D gene is TRBD1 (6 bases). CDR3 length equals 14 residues. The V gene lost 3 bases and the J gene lost 7 bases, with 13 bases spanning the gap. Germline V gene lookup returns CDR1 DFQATT and CDR2 SNEGSKA (reference sequence). This CDR3 reads CSARTGTQNSPLHF. DNA of the CDR3: TGCAGTGCTAGGACCGGGACACAGAATTCACCCCTCCACTTT.

Remarks on this clonotype: The junction departs from the called germline gene at one end, perhaps through a read error. The V call is TRBV9, the J call TRBJ2-3, with D maybe TRBD1 (6 bases). There are 14 residues in the CDR3. CDR1 and CDR2 (germline): SGDLS, YYNGEE. The CDR3 DNA reads as TGTGCCAGCAGCGCCGAGGGGGTTACAGGTACGCAGTATTTT. Its translation is CASSAEGVTGTQYF.

This clonotype was found a few times. The genes are TRBV28 and TRBJ1-1; D is ambiguous. This CDR3 has 13 residues. Germline lookup yields CDR1 MDHEN and CDR2 SYDVKM. V was pared by 3 bases and J by 1 base, with 6 bases between. In nucleotides, the CDR3 is TGTGCCAGCAGTTTTATGGGGAACACTGAAGCTTTCTTT. It is translated as CASSFMGNTEAFF.

This clonotype has just a few counts. The genes are TRBV20-1 and TRBJ2-4; D remains unclear. V shed 3 bases and J shed 0 bases, with 9 bases lying between them. The CDR3 consists of 14 residues. Germline values: CDR1 DFQATT, CDR2 SNEGSKA (reference sequence). Written as DNA, the CDR3 is TGCAGTGCTAGGGCGATCTTAGCCAAAAACATTCAGTACTTC. Its protein product is CSARAILAKNIQYF.

V usage is TRBV11-2 and J usage is TRBJ2-2; D is uncertain. The CDR3 length is 16 residues. V was shortened by 3 bases and J by 2 bases, with 13 bases between the two germline ends. The germline CDR1 and CDR2 sequences are SGHAT and FQNNGV. Here the CDR3 DNA reads TGTGCCAGCAGCTTTGGAGTTGGTCGTAACACCGGGGAGCTGTTTTTT. Amino acids: CASSFGVGRNTGELFF. Full variable domain (outside the CDR3, taken from reference TRBV11-2 and TRBJ2-2): EAGVAQSPRYKIIEKRQSVAFWCNPISGHATLYWYQQILGQGPKLLIQFQNNGVVDDSQLPKDRFSAERLKGVDSTLKIQPAKLEDSAVYLCASSFGVGRNTGELFFGEGSRLTVL.

The chain joins TRBV6-2 or TRBV6-3 to TRBJ2-1, with D perhaps TRBD2 (6 bases). Germline V gene sequence: CDR1 MNHEY, CDR2 SVGEGT. This CDR3 region has 16 residues. Trimming shortened V by 6 bases and J by 0 bases, and 15 bases separated the two germline ends. CDR3 sequence reads: CASRGLSRSSYNEQFF. In DNA form, the CDR3 reads TGTGCCAGCAGGGGACTCTCCCGTAGCTCCTACAATGAGCAGTTCTTC.

In its sample, this clonotype was seen many times. V gene TRBV29-1 combines with J gene TRBJ1-1; D uncertain. The V gene lost 3 bases and the J gene lost 4 bases, with 12 bases spanning the gap. Germline CDR1 reads SQVTM; CDR2 reads ANQGSEA. This CDR3 spans 13 amino acids. In DNA, the CDR3 is TGCAGCGTTGAGGGAGGGAGGCGCACTGAAGCTTTCTTT. This sequence encodes CSVEGGRRTEAFF.